This record covers a single TCR beta chain. Its antigen remains unidentified. This CDR3 region has 14 residues. This entry belongs to a study of T cell responses to AZD1222 COVID-19 vaccine. Regarding the study as a whole: A rise in Spike-specific TCR breadth and depth followed two AZD1222 doses. Reports say nearly half of spike-specific TCRs go after unmutated variant regions. Among those given AZD1222, only five or six were seropositive at baseline.

The assay was immunoSEQ multiplex PCR, and TCRdb's table has in-frame clones only and misses some. The sample holds some 170,000 clones, approximately 94% seen once. The chain recombines TRBV21-1 with TRBJ1-2; TRBD1 is the table's D call, not checked against the DNA. TRBV21-1 is tagged as a pseudogene. The clonotype originates from an adult in good health. The sequencing used peripheral blood, collected on day 0 of AZD1222 vaccination. CDR3 amino acids: CASTGQNSNYGYTF. The CDR3 DNA reads as TGTGCCAGCACCGGACAAAATTCTAACTATGGCTACACCTTC.